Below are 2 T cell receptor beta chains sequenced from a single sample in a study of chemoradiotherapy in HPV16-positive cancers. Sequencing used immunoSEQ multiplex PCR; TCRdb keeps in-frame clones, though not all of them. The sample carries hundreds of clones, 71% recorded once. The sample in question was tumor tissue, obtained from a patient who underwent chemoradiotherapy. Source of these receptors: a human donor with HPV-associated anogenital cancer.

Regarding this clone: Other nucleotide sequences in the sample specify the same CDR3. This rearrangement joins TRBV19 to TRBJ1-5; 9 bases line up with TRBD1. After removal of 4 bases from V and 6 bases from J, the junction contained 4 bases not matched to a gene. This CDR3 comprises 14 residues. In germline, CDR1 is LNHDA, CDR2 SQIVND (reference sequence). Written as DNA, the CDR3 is TGTGCCAGTAGTAGGGCGGGACAGGGTCAGCCCCAGCATTTT. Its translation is CASSRAGQGQPQHF.

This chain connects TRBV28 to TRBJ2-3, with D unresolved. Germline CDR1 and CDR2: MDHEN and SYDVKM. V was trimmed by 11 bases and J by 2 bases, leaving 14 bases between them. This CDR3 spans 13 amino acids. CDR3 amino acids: CAVQDGNTDTQYF. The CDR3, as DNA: TGTGCCGTCCAAGATGGGAACACAGATACGCAGTATTTT.